Listed here is a single T cell receptor (beta chain). The data stem from a study of shared clonotypes between healthy human individuals. The table came from immunoSEQ multiplex PCR; TCRdb's copy has only in-frame clones and leaves some out. The sample holds hundreds of thousands of clones; 73% are singletons and the top ten take around 2%. The CDR3 runs 15 residues. From germline, CDR1 is LNHDA and CDR2 SQIVND (reference sequence). V was pared by 5 bases and J by 1 base, with 14 bases between. The source is a woman aged 25-40 years in good health. The specimen was memory CD4+ T cells sorted from blood. The subset denotes: CD45RA-negative fraction. The chain couples TRBV19 to TRBJ1-2; the D gene is possibly TRBD1 (5 bases). The CDR3: CASSVDIYLNYGYTF. DNA of the CDR3: TGTGCCAGTAGTGTGGACATTTACCTTAACTATGGCTACACCTTC.